This TCR beta chain was recovered during a study of blood T cell repertoires in COVID-19. The CDR3 runs to 14 residues. After removal of 5 bases from V and 2 bases from J, the junction contained 4 bases not matched to a gene. CDR1 is SGHVS and CDR2 is FQNEAQ in the germline V gene. Produced via immunoSEQ multiplex PCR; TCRdb's table is partial and in-frame only. This table has about 210,000 clones, around four fifths appearing once. This receptor was identified in a man in his sixties with COVID-19, enrolled during active disease. Sample: peripheral blood. The chain joins TRBV7-8 to TRBJ1-2; TRBD1 matches at 8 bases. The CDR3 protein is CASSLDRGNYGYTF. In DNA form, the CDR3 reads TGTGCCAGCAGCCTTGACAGGGGAAACTATGGCTACACCTTC.